Described below is a single TCR beta chain sequence and its context. Its antigen is still unknown. Base qualities are not recorded, but no much larger clone differs from it by a single base. The V end loses 4 bases and the J end loses 4 bases, and a stretch of 11 bases separates them. Reading from cysteine to phenylalanine, the CDR3 counts 13 amino acids. CDR3 DNA is the only sequence kept; it has 39 bases, read in frame from the first base. The germline V gene yields SGHDT for CDR1 and YYEEEE for CDR2. This specimen comes from a study of technical replicates of blood from several donors (TCRdb year 2017). The library was produced with the immunoSEQ multiplex PCR assay. TCRdb mirrors the immuneACCESS table, restricted to in-frame sequences. Some clones are absent from its copies; in checked studies, under half trace to an unresolved V gene, and the reason for the others is unknown. The sample table records about 84,000 clones; 95% to 98% of these occur just once. The ten largest clones take up approximately 0.15% of the sample.

Sequencing was performed on T cells isolated from PBMCs. The rearrangement combines TRBV5-6 with TRBJ1-2; TRBD1 is possibly the D segment (6 matching bases). This receptor was taken from a human donor in good health. The CDR3 protein: CASSIDRLYGYTF. At the DNA level, the sequence is TGTGCCAGCAGCATCGACAGGCTCTATGGCTACACCTTC.